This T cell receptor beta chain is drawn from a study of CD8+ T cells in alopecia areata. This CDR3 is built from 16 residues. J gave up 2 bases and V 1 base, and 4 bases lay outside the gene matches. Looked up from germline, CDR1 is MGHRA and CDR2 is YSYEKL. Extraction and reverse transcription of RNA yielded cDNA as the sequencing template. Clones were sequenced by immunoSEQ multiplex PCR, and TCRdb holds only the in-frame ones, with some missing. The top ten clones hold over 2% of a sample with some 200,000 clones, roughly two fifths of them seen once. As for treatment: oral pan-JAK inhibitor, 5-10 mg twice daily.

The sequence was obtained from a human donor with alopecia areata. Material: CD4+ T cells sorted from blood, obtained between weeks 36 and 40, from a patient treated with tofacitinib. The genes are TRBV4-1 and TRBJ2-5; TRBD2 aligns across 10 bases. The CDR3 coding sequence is TGCGCCAGCAGCCAAGCCCTGACTAGCGGGCAAGAGACCCAGTACTTC. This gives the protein CASSQALTSGQETQYF.